The clone carrying this T cell receptor beta chain was seen a handful of times. What it recognizes is unknown. The germline CDR1 and CDR2 sequences are MNHEY and SVGEGT. This CDR3 region has 14 residues. Trimming at V came to 7 bases and at J to 8 bases, leaving 11 bases not matched to a gene. The entry originates in a study of blood T cells in healthy people across ages. Findings of the study overall: Per million T cells, the diversity of TCR beta decreased roughly linearly as age advanced.

For the second PCR, which ran for roughly 7 to 11 cycles, a sample-barcoded 5' primer and a J-beta primer mix were used. There were at least 2.5 million CDR3-containing paired-end reads obtained from each sample. TCRdb re-called the 5' RACE reads through MiXCR, storing one row per CDR3 protein. The profile covers a few hundred thousand distinct CDR3 sequences, with about 52% appearing a single time and under 65% taken by the ten largest. The sample taken for sequencing was blood. The chain carries TRBV6-2 or TRBV6-3 and TRBJ1-2; 9 positions match TRBD1. The sequence derives from a man in his sixties in good health. CDR3 DNA sequence: TGTGCCAGCACCCTCACTGAACAGGGGGCCGGCTACACCTTC. Its protein is CASTLTEQGAGYTF.